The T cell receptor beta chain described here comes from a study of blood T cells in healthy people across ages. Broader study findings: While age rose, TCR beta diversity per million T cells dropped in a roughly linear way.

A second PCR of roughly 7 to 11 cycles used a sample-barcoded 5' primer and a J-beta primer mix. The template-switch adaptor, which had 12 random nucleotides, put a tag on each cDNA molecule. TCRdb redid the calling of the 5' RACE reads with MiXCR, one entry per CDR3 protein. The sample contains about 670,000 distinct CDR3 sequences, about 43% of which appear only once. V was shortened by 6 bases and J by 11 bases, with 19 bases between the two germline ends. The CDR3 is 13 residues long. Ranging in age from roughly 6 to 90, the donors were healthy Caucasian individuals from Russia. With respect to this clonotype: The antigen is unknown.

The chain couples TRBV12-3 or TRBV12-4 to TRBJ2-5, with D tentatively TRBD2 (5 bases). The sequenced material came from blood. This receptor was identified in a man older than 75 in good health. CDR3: CASRMDAPGKQYF. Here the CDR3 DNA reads TGTGCCAGCAGAATGGACGCACCGGGGAAGCAGTACTTC.